The sample holds a few counts of the clone carrying this T cell receptor (beta chain). Its antigen is still unknown. This CDR3 is 14 amino acids long. Germline CDR1 reads LNHNV; CDR2 reads YYDKDF (reference sequence). V lost 5 bases, J lost 7 bases, and 15 bases lay in between. What was sequenced were expressed TCRB transcripts, since all of the isolated RNA had been reverse transcribed. The average read count of naive, central memory and regulatory T cell samples was some 3.5 million. Sequencing was performed with immunoSEQ multiplex PCR; in TCRdb, only in-frame clones are kept and a portion is missing. The sample lists around 360,000 clones, 10% to 15% occurring once. This entry comes from a study of beta chain features in type 1 diabetes. Findings of the study overall: For type 1 diabetes patients, VDJ junctions showed fewer insertions and more deletions. Type 1 diabetes patients showed a moderate but significant shortening of TCRB CDR3s in all four CD4+ subsets.

A sort by CD45RO/CCR7/CD25/CD127/CD95/CD27 yielded CD4+ naive, central memory, regulatory and stem cell-like memory cells. The V gene is TRBV15, the J gene TRBJ1-5; TRBD1 might be the D (5 bases). The sequence was obtained from a woman aged 18 to 35 with type 1 diabetes. Material for sequencing was naive CD4+ T cells from blood. CDR3: CATSDRGGSQPQHF. The CDR3 coding sequence is TGTGCCACCAGCGATCGGGGGGGGAGCCAGCCCCAGCATTTT.